This entry concerns a single TCR beta chain. No antigen is known for it. No clone much larger than this one lies a single base away; base qualities are absent. Libraries came from multiplex PCR. Sequencing was performed on an Illumina HiSeq 4000. To build TCR beta libraries, CDR3 regions were amplified by Arm-PCR using iRepertoire HTBI primers. Gel purification was performed on PCR products prior to sequencing. Per the source publication's procedure: Across samples, 62 TRBV and around 15 TRBJ segments were identified and used for gene usage analysis of CDR3 amino acid clonotypes. Filtered high-quality paired reads were merged into contigs using COPE and FqMerger. Contigs were aligned with BLAST to IMGT TRBV, TRBD and TRBJ reference genes, and CDR3 was defined per IMGT. Any clonotype with a frequency above 0.1% was counted as a highly expanded clone. Shannon entropy served as the measure of repertoire diversity, while the Gini coefficient captured V-J evenness. A clonotype found in more than one individual was treated as public. TCRdb reprocessing: public reads trimmed at Q25 with fastp, clones called with MiXCR, in-frame beta chains kept. Records with the same CDR3 protein are collapsed into one entry carrying the most frequent genes and DNA. The authors' filters were not applied to this entry. In all, the sample holds under 500,000 distinct CDR3 sequences, and over 15% of those were seen once. The ten largest clonotypes hold around 11% of the sample.

Sample time point, as interpreted from the label and publication: newly diagnosed GD, antithyroid drugs for less than 3 months. RNA was extracted from PBMCs in TRIzol for both TCR sequencing and RNA sequencing. Graves' disease was diagnosed according to American Thyroid Association guidelines. Patients were recruited from an endocrinology department in Xi'an, China. Each patient gave approximately 8.8 milliliters of peripheral blood, collected in an EDTA anticoagulant tube. PBMCs were isolated by Ficoll Paque Plus density gradient separation without further T cell sorting. An Agilent 2100 Bioanalyzer and agarose gel were used to assess RNA quality, and a NanoDrop 2000 was used to measure RNA concentration. This record belongs to a study of regulatory T cells in long-lasting Graves disease (dated by TCRdb to the early 2020s). Describing the broader study: Patients with newly diagnosed Graves' disease had been on antithyroid drugs for under 3 months. Persistent Graves' disease patients were compared with newly diagnosed Graves' disease patients by peripheral blood TCR sequencing and RNA sequencing. The study was conducted in China and was registered as a clinical trial. A total of 33 samples underwent TCR sequencing, from about 13 patients with persistent Graves' disease and 20 or so patients with newly diagnosed Graves' disease.

Study-wide conclusions, independent of this receptor: Sequencing and analysis were limited to the TCR beta chain. Peripheral blood alone was examined, since thyroid tissue, which constituted the primary lesion, could not be accessed. Patients with persistent disease shared more public clonotypes (about 3,000) than newly diagnosed patients did (approximately 990). The small sample size was acknowledged by the authors as a limitation that may reduce accuracy. Compared with newly diagnosed patients, persistent Graves' disease patients had lower TCR Shannon entropy and fewer highly expanded clones, which suggests clonal expansion.

Another study also made use of these data, one on T cells in Graves' hyperthyroidism and ophthalmopathy. The second investigation adds: Stable Graves' hyperthyroidism was defined as no progression to ophthalmopathy during 18 months of follow-up. Hyperthyroidism patients were newly diagnosed, with disease duration under 2 months, and aged 18 to 65 years. Exclusion was applied to patients with uncontrolled infections, other autoimmune diseases, pregnancy or lactation. Diagnoses relied on clinical symptoms, serum thyroxine and TRAb, thyroid ultrasound and orbital computed tomography. A first-round RT-PCR of the TCR CDR3 used the HTBI primer set with the Qiagen OneStep RT-PCR kit. Most expanded thyroid clonotypes (frequency above 0.001) were also found in blood, which suggests that blood repertoires may mirror thyroid immune responses. A model built on a 13 V-J signature distinguished ophthalmopathy from stable hyperthyroidism, reaching about 88% sensitivity and 81.08% specificity in cross-validation and 80%/75% in testing. In validation, progression to ophthalmopathy was predicted by the model with roughly 69% sensitivity and 72% to 80% specificity, a median of 6.5 months before onset. TCR V-J signatures able to tell the groups apart were searched for in a discovery cohort of 100 patients, of whom about 40 had Graves' ophthalmopathy and around 56 had stable Graves' hyperthyroidism. Prospective prediction of ophthalmopathy was tested in an independent validation cohort of approximately 19 hyperthyroidism patients and approximately 17 patients who later progressed to ophthalmopathy. The 100 or so discovery patients were randomly split 7:3 into training and test sets. Thyroid tissue and blood T-cell repertoires from several Graves' hyperthyroidism patients were also compared in the study. After sampling, hyperthyroidism patients received methimazole starting at 30 mg daily, and ophthalmopathy patients received high-dose intravenous methylprednisolone. Libraries were constructed in a second round of multiplex PCR, after which size selection and purification were carried out. Paired-end sequencing of the libraries was performed with 100 bp reads on an Illumina HiSeq2000. Raw data were processed with SOAPnuke, discarding reads with adapters, uncalled bases, mean Phred below 15, or no exact constant-primer or identifier match. High-quality paired reads were merged with COPE v1.2.5, and unique nucleotide sequences were defined as clonotypes. MiTCR v1.1 was used to align the clonotypes against IMGT TRBV, TRBD and TRBJ reference segments. The analysis was restricted to V-J combinations with a frequency above 0.0001, which together covered 99% to 99.2% of the repertoires. The TCS score was defined as F50 (clonal expansion) divided by E x V (chaos), with BLOSUM62-based TCRdist calculated between CDR3 peptides within each V-J. Welch's t-statistics and random forest reduced approximately 520 V-J features to 13, which were used in a naive Bayes classifier (R e1071). Sample size was not statistically predetermined, and investigators were not blinded to group allocation. The paper describes TCR Vbeta CDR3 sequencing of 130 to 150 peripheral blood samples, made up of approximately 40 ophthalmopathy patients, around 78 hyperthyroidism patients and about 17 progressor patients.

Sample: peripheral blood mononuclear cells (PBMCs), taken at new diagnosis, from a patient treated with antithyroid drugs. This receptor was taken from a woman aged 25 to 39 with Graves disease. Donor details come from another sample of the same person, matched by shared clones.

The DNA reads as follows: TGTGCCACCAGTGATAAGATGAACACTGAAGCTTTCTTT. The resulting protein is CATSDKMNTEAFF. The chain links TRBV24-1 with TRBJ1-1; the D gene cannot be resolved reliably. From the germline V gene, CDR1 is KGHDR and CDR2 is SFDVKD. Spanning cysteine to phenylalanine, the CDR3 consists of 13 amino acids. The only DNA kept is the CDR3, 39 bases in frame from the first base. At the junction V is shortened by 3 bases and J by 0 bases, with 4 bases in between.